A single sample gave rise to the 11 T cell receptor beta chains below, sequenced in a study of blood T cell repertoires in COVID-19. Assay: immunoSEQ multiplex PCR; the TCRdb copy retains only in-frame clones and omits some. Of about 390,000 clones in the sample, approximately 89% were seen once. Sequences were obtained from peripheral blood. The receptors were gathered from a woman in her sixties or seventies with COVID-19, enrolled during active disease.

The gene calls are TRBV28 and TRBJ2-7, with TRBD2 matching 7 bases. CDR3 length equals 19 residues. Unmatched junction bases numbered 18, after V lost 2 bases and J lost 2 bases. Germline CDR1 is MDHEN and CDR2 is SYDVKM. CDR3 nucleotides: TGTGCCAGCAGTTTAAACGGCGGGGGTGAGGGGTCGCGTCCCTACGAGCAGTACTTC. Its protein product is CASSLNGGGEGSRPYEQYF.

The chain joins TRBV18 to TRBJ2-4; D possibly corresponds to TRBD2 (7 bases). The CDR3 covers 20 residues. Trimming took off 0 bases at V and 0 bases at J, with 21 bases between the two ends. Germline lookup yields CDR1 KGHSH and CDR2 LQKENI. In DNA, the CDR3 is TGTGCCAGCTCACCACCGGCCCCTAGGGGGGGCTTTCTAGCCAAAAACATTCAGTACTTC. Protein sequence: CASSPPAPRGGFLAKNIQYF. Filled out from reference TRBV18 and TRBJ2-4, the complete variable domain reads NAGVMQNPRHLVRRRGQEARLRCSPMKGHSHVYWYRQLPEEGLKFMVYLQKENIIDESGMPKERFSAEFPKEGPSILRIQQVVRGDSAAYFCASSPPAPRGGFLAKNIQYFGAGTRLSVL.

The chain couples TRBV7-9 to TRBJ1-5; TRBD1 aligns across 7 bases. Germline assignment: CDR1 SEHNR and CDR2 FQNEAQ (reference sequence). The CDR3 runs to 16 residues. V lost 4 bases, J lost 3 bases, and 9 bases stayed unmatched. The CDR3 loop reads CASSSTHRGANQPQHF. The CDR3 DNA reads TGTGCCAGCAGCTCTACCCACAGGGGAGCCAATCAGCCCCAGCATTTT. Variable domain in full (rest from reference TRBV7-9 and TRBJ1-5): DTGVSQNPRHKITKRGQNVTFRCDPISEHNRLYWYRQTLGQGPEFLTYFQNEAQLEKSRLLSDRFSAERPKGSFSTLEIQRTEQGDSAMYLCASSSTHRGANQPQHFGDGTRLSIL.

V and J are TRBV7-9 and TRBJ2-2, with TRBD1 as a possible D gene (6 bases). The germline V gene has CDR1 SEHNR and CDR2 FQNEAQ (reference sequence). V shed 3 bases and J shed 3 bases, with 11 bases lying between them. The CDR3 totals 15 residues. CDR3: CASSFTGRHTGELFF. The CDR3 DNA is TGTGCCAGCAGCTTTACAGGGCGGCACACCGGGGAGCTGTTTTTT.

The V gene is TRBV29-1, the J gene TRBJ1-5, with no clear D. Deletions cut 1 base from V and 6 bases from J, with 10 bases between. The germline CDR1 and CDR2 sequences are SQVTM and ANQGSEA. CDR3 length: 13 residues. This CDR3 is CSVEGNAGQPQHF. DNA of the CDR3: TGCAGCGTTGAAGGTAACGCAGGTCAGCCCCAGCATTTT.

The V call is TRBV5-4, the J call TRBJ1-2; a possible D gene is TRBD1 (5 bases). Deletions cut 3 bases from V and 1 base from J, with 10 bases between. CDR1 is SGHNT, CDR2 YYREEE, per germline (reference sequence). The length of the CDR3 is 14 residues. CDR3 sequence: CASSSSTVNYGYTF. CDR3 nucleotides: TGTGCCAGCAGCTCATCGACAGTTAACTATGGCTACACCTTC.

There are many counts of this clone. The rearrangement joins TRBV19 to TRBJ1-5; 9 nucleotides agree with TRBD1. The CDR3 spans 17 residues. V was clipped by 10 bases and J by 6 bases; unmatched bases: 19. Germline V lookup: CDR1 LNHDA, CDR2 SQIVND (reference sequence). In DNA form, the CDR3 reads TGTGCCACCCAGTCCCCCTGGGACAGGGCCTTGGGTCAGCCCCAGCATTTT. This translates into CATQSPWDRALGQPQHF.

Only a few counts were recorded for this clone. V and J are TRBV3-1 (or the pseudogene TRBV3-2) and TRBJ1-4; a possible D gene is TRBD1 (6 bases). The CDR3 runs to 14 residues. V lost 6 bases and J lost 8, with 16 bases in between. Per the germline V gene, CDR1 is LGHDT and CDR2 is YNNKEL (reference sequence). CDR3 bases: TGTGCCAGCAGTCCCCAGGGGAGTTCCGAAAAACTGTTTTTT. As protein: CASSPQGSSEKLFF.

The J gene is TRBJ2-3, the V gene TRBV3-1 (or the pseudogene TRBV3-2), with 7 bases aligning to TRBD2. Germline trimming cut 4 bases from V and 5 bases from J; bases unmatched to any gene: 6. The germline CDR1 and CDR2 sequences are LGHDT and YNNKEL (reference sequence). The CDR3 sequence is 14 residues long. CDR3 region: CASSRRLALDTQYF. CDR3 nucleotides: TGTGCCAGCAGCCGCCGACTAGCCCTAGATACGCAGTATTTT.

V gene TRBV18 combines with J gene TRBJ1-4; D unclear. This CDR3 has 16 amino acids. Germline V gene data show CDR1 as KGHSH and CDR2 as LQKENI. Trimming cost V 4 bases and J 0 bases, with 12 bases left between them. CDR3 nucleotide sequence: TGTGCCAGCTCACTTGGCCCAGAATCAACTAATGAAAAACTGTTTTTT. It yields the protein CASSLGPESTNEKLFF. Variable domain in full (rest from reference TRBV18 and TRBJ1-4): NAGVMQNPRHLVRRRGQEARLRCSPMKGHSHVYWYRQLPEEGLKFMVYLQKENIIDESGMPKERFSAEFPKEGPSILRIQQVVRGDSAAYFCASSLGPESTNEKLFFGSGTQLSVL.

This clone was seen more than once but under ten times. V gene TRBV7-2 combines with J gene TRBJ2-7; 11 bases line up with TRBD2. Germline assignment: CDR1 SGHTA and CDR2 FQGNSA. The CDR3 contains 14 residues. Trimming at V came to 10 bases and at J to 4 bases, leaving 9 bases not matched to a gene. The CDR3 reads CATLGSGGAYEQYF. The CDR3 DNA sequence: TGTGCCACCCTAGGTAGCGGGGGGGCTTACGAGCAGTACTTC. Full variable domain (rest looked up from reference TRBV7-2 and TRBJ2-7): GAGVSQSPSNKVTEKGKDVELRCDPISGHTALYWYRQSLGQGLEFLIYFQGNSAPDKSGLPSDRFSAERTGGSVSTLTIQRTQQEDSAVYLCATLGSGGAYEQYFGPGTRLTVT.